This TCR beta chain is from a study of blood T cell repertoires in COVID-19. Profiling relied on immunoSEQ multiplex PCR, and the TCRdb table lists in-frame clones only, not all of them. Of 250,000 to 300,000 clones in the sample, around 85% are singletons; the top ten hold 11%. This CDR3 region has 13 residues. V lost 4 bases and J 1 base, leaving 7 bases between the germline ends. Germline values: CDR1 MNHNY, CDR2 SVGAGI (reference sequence). This clonotype was obtained from a woman in her 70s with acute or convalescent COVID-19. Sequences were obtained from peripheral blood. V and J are TRBV6-6 and TRBJ2-5; unclear D gene. The CDR3 region is CASSSYTQETQYF. Written as DNA, the CDR3 is TGTGCCAGCAGTTCTTACACCCAAGAGACCCAGTACTTC.